This entry lists 3 T cell receptor beta chains sequenced from one sample in a study of graft-versus-host responses after intestinal transplantation. TCRdb keeps only in-frame clones here, not all; method: immunoSEQ multiplex PCR. The sample contains 80,000 to 95,000 clones, 85% to 95% of which appear only once. Their target antigens are unknown. Sequencing was performed on unstimulated CD8+ T cells sorted from spleen or lymph node cells, taken before intestinal transplant. These receptors all stem from a human donor who received an intestinal transplant.

The chain links TRBV5-8 to TRBJ1-2; D is ambiguous. The CDR3 extends over 12 amino acids. The V and J ends lost 0 bases and 4 bases respectively, with 4 bases between them. Germline CDR1 reads SGHTS; CDR2 reads YDEGEE. Here the CDR3 reads CASSLGIYGYTF. DNA for the CDR3: TGTGCCAGCAGCTTGGGTATCTATGGCTACACCTTC.

The chain has TRBV30 and TRBJ2-7, with 8 bases matching TRBD2. The J segment lost 7 bases and the V segment lost 4 bases, leaving 9 bases of the junction unmatched. Germline V gene data show CDR1 as GTSNPN and CDR2 as SVGIG (reference sequence). The CDR3 length is 13 residues. CDR3 sequence (DNA): TGTGCCTGGAATCCGGGGGGGGGAGGTGAGCAGTACTTC. Translating it yields CAWNPGGGGEQYF.

J is TRBJ1-3 and V is TRBV19; D remains ambiguous. This CDR3 region has 15 residues. CDR1 and CDR2 from the germline V gene are LNHDA and SQIVND (reference sequence). V lost 1 base and J 2 bases, leaving 9 bases between the germline ends. CDR3 in amino acids: CASSIALGTGNTIYF. The CDR3 DNA is TGTGCCAGTAGTATAGCTCTCGGGACTGGAAACACCATATATTTT.